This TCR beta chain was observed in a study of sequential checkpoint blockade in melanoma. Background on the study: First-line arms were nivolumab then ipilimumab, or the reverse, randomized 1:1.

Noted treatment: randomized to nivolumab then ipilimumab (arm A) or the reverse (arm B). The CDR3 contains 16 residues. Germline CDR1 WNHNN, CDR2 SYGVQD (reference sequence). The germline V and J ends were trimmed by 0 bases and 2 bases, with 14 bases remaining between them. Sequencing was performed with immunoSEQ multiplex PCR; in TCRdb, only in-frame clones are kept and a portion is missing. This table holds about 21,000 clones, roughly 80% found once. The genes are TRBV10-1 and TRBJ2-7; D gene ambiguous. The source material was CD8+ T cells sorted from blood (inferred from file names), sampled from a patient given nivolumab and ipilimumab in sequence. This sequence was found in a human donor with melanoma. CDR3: CASSESITFVAYEQYF. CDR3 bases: TGCGCCAGCAGTGAGTCGATCACATTCGTCGCCTACGAGCAGTACTTC.